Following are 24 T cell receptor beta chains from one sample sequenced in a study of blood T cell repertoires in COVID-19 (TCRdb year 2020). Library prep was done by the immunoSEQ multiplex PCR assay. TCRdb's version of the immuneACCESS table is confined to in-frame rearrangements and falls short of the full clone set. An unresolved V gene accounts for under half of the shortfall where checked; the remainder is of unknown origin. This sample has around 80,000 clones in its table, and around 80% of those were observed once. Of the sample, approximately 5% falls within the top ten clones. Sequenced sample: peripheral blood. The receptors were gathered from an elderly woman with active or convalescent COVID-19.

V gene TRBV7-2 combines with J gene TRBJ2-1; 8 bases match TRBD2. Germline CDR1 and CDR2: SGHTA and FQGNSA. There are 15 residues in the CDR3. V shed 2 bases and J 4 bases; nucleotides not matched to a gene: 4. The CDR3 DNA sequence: TGTGCCAGCAGCTTAACTAGCGGATTTTACAATGAGCAGTTCTTC. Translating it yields CASSLTSGFYNEQFF.

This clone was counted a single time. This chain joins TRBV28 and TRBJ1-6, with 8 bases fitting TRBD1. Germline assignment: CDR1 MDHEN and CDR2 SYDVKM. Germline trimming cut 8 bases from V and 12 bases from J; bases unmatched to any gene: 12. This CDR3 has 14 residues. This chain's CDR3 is CASGWTGMAVPLHF. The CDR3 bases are TGTGCCAGCGGATGGACAGGGATGGCAGTACCCCTCCACTTT.

This CDR3 is CASSRNQGGKNTEAFF. CDR3 nucleotide sequence: TGTGCCAGCTCAAGGAACCAGGGAGGAAAGAACACTGAAGCTTTCTTT. The J gene is TRBJ1-1, the V gene TRBV18; D perhaps matches TRBD1 (5 bases). Germline loops: CDR1 KGHSH, CDR2 LQKENI. The CDR3 extends over 16 amino acids. V was trimmed by 5 bases and J by 1 base, leaving 17 bases between them.

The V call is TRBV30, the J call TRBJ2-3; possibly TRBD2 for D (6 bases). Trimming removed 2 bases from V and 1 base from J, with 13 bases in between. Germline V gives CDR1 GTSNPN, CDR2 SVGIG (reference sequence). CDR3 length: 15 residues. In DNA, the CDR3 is TGTGCCTGGAGTACCCTCCCGGGGGGCACAGATACGCAGTATTTT. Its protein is CAWSTLPGGTDTQYF.

CDR3 in DNA: TGTGCCAGCAGCCACCAACTAGCGAACACCGGGGAGCTGTTTTTT. This sequence encodes CASSHQLANTGELFF. This chain links TRBV9 with TRBJ2-2; D perhaps matches TRBD2 (5 bases). V lost 4 bases and J lost 0, with 10 bases in between. This CDR3 region has 15 residues. Germline V gene data show CDR1 as SGDLS and CDR2 as YYNGEE.

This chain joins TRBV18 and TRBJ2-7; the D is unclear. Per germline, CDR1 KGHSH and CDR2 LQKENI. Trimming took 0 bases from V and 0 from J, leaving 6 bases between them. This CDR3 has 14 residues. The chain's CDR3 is CASSPPNSSYEQYF. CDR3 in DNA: TGTGCCAGCTCACCACCGAACAGCTCCTACGAGCAGTACTTC.

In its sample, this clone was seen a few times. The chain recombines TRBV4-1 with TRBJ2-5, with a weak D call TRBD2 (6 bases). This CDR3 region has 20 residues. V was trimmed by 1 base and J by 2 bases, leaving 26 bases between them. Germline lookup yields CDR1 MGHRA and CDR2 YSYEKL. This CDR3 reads CASSQAGLVARGSVQETQYF. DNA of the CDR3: TGCGCCAGCAGCCAAGCCGGGCTAGTGGCCCGGGGGTCAGTACAAGAGACCCAGTACTTC.

CDR3 protein: CASSTGGTSGRAGELFF. For the CDR3, the DNA is TGTGCCAGCAGCACGGGGGGGACTAGCGGGAGAGCCGGGGAGCTGTTTTTT. This chain joins TRBV9 and TRBJ2-2; TRBD2 aligns across 14 bases. V dropped 4 bases and J dropped 6; count of bases not matched to a gene: 8. This CDR3 is 17 amino acids long. The germline gives CDR1 SGDLS, CDR2 YYNGEE.

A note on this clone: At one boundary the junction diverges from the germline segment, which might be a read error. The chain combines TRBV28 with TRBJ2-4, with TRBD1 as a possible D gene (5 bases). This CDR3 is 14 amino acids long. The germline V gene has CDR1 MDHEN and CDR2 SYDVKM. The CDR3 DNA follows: TGTGCCAGCAGTCAGGGAAGGGGCCTAAACATTCAGTATTTC. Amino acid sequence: CASSQGRGLNIQYF.

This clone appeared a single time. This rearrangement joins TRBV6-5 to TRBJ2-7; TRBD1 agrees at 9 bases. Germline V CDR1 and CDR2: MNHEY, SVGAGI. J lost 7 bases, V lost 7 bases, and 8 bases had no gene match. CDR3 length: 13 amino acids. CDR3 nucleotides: TGTGCCAGCAAGGCGACAGGGGGTGGTGAGCAGTACTTC. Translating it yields CASKATGGGEQYF.

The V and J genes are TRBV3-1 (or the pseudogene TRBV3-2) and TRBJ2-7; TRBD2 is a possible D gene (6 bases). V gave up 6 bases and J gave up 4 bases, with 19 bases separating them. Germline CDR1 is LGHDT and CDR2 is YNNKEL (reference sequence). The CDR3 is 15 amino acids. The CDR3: CASRRGTLGPYEQYF. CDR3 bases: TGTGCCAGCAGACGCGGGACCTTAGGCCCTTACGAGCAGTACTTC.

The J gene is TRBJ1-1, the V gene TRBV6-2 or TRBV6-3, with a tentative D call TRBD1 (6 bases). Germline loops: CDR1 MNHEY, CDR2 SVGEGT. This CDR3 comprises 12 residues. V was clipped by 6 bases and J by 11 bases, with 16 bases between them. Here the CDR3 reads CASSPRTGNAFF. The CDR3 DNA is TGTGCCAGCAGCCCCCGTACAGGGAACGCTTTCTTT.

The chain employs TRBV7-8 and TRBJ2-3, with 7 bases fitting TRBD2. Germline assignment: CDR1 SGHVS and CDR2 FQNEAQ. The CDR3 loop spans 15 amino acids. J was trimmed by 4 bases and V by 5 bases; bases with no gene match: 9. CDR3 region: CASSPARGGADTQYF. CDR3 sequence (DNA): TGTGCCAGCAGCCCTGCAAGGGGAGGGGCAGATACGCAGTATTTT.

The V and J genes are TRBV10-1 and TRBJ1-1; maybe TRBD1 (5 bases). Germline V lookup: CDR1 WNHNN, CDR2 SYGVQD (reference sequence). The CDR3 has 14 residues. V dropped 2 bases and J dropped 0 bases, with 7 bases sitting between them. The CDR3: CASSERGLNTEAFF. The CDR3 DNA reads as TGCGCCAGCAGTGAGCGGGGGTTGAACACTGAAGCTTTCTTT.

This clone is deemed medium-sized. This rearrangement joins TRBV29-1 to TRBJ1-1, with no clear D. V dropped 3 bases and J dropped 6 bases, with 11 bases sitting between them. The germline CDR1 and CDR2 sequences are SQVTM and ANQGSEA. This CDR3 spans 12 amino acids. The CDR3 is CSVELSGPEAFF. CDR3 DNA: TGCAGCGTTGAGCTTAGCGGGCCTGAAGCTTTCTTT. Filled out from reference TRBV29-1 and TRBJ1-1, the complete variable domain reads SAVISQKPSRDICQRGTSLTIQCQVDSQVTMMFWYRQQPGQSLTLIATANQGSEATYESGFVIDKFPISRPNLTFSTLTVSNMSPEDSSIYLCSVELSGPEAFFGQGTRLTVV.

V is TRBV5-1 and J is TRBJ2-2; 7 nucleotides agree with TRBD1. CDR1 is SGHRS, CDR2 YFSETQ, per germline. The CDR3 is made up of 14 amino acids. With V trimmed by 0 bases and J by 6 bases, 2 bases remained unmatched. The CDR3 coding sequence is TGCGCCAGCAGCTTGGCAGGGGGTTCCGGGGAGCTGTTTTTT. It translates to CASSLAGGSGELFF.

Here the CDR3 DNA reads TGCGCCAGCAGCCAGTGGGGTAGGGGAGGGGACTATGGCTACACCTTC. Translated: CASSQWGRGGDYGYTF. The V call is TRBV4-3, the J call TRBJ1-2; perhaps TRBD1 as D (5 bases). The length of the CDR3 is 16 residues. Germline lookup yields CDR1 LGHNA and CDR2 YSLEER. Trimming removed 3 bases at V and 3 bases at J, with 17 bases between.

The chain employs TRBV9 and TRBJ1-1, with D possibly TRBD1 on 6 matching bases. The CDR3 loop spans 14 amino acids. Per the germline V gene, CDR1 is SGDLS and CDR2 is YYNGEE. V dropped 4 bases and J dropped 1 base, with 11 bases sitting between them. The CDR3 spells CASSPGQKNTEAFF. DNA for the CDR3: TGTGCCAGCAGCCCTGGACAGAAGAACACTGAAGCTTTCTTT.

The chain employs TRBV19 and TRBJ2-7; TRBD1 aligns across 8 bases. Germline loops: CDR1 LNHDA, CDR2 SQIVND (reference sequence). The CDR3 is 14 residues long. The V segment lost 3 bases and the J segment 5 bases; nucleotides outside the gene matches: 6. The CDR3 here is CASSMLTGAHEQYF. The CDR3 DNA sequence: TGTGCCAGTAGTATGCTGACAGGGGCCCACGAGCAGTACTTC.

Written as DNA, the CDR3 is TGTGCCAGTAGTATAGATACCGGAGGGGGGGCAGGACAGCCCCAGCATTTT. Its protein is CASSIDTGGGAGQPQHF. The gene calls are TRBV19 and TRBJ1-5, with TRBD1 as a possible D gene (6 bases). The CDR3 consists of 17 residues. V lost 0 bases and J 7 bases, leaving 19 bases between the germline ends. Germline lookup yields CDR1 LNHDA and CDR2 SQIVND (reference sequence).

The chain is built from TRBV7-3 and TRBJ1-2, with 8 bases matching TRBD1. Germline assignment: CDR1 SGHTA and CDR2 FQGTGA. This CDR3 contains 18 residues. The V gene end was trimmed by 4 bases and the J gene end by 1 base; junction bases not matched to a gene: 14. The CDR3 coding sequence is TGTGCCAGCAGCTCTGAACCCGGGACAGGCATCCTTAACTATGGCTACACCTTC. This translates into CASSSEPGTGILNYGYTF.

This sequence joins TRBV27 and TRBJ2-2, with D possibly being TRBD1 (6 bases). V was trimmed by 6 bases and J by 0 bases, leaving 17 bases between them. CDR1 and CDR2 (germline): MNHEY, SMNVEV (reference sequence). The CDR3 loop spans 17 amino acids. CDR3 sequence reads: CASSRYTGRSNTGELFF. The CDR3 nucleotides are TGTGCCAGCAGCCGATATACAGGGCGCTCGAACACCGGGGAGCTGTTTTTT.

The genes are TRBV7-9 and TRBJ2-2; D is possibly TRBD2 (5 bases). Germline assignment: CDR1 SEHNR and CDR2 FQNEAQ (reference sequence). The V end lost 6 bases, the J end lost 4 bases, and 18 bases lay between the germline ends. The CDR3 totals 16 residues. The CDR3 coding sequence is TGTGCCAGCAGGAATCGTGTGAGGGTGGGCACCGGGGAGCTGTTTTTT. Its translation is CASRNRVRVGTGELFF.

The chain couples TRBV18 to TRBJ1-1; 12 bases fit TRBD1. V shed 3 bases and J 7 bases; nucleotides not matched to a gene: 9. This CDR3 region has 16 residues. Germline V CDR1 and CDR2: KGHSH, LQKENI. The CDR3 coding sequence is TGTGCCAGCTCACCGGGGACAGGGGGCAACCCTCTTGAAGCTTTCTTT. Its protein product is CASSPGTGGNPLEAFF.